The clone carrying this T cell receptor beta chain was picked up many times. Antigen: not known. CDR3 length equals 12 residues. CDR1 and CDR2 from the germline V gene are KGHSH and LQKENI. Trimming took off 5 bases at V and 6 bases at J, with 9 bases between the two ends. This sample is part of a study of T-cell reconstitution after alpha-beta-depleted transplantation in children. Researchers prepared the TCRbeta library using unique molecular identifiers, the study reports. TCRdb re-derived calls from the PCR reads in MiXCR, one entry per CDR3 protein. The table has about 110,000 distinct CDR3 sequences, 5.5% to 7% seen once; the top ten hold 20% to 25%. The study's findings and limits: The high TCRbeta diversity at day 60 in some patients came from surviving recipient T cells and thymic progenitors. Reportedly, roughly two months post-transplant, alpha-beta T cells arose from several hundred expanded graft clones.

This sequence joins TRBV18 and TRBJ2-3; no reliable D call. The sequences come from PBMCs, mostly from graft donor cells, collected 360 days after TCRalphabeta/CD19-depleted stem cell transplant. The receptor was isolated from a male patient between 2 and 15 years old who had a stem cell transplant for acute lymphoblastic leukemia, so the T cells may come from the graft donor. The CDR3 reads CASSSRLDTQYF. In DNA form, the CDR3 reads TGTGCCAGCTCATCGCGTCTGGATACGCAGTATTTT. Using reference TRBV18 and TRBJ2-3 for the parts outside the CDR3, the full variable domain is NAGVMQNPRHLVRRRGQEARLRCSPMKGHSHVYWYRQLPEEGLKFMVYLQKENIIDESGMPKERFSAEFPKEGPSILRIQQVVRGDSAAYFCASSSRLDTQYFGPGTRLTVL.